The source of this T cell receptor beta chain is a study of shared clonotypes between healthy human individuals. Points from the study as a whole: Four donors held about 4.6% of naive CD4 clonotypes in common. Sharing of clonotypes among donors was expected to vary with sequencing depth.

There were no recent acute infections or vaccinations among the donors, who were healthy HIV-negative adults. Germline loops: CDR1 MNHNS, CDR2 SASEGT. The CDR3 sequence is 13 residues long. With 3 bases removed from V and 5 bases from J, the gap between germline ends came to 8 bases. The authors loaded approximately 220 ng DNA, around 32,000 T cell genomes, into sorted-subset replicate PCRs. Method: immunoSEQ multiplex PCR; TCRdb's copy keeps in-frame clones and lacks some. The repertoire includes about 100,000 clones, under 70% of them detected once, and around 26% sits in the top ten. Turning to this clone: The antigen is undetermined.

The chain is built from TRBV6-1 and TRBJ2-1; D is possibly TRBD1 or TRBD2 (5 bases each). The TCR was taken from a woman in her thirties in good health. Source material: memory CD8+ T cells sorted from blood. Subset indicated: CD45RO+ cells pooled with CCR7-negative TemRA cells. CDR3 DNA: TGTGCCAGCAGTGAGGGACCCAACAATGAGCAGTTCTTC. Residues: CASSEGPNNEQFF.